This T cell receptor beta chain was documented in a study of T cell responses to AZD1222 COVID-19 vaccine. Overall study results and limits: Baseline seropositivity characterized only a handful of AZD1222 recipients. In all cases, repertoires were sampled only after the peak T cell response. Nearly half of unique spike-specific TCRs reportedly avoided B.1.351 and B.1.1.7 mutated regions.

Regarding this clone: Its specificity is not known.

In germline, CDR1 is SGHAT, CDR2 FQNNGV. V lost 5 bases and J lost 1, with 15 bases in between. This CDR3 contains 16 residues. Clones were read by immunoSEQ multiplex PCR, and TCRdb kept only the in-frame ones, dropping some. This table holds 120,000 or so clones, approximately 94% found once. This chain uses TRBV11-2 with TRBJ1-3; D is unclear. This clonotype was sampled from an adult who received the AZD1222 COVID-19 vaccine. The specimen comprised peripheral blood, sampled 28 days after the second AZD1222 dose. The CDR3 sequence: CASSLGEWLSGNTIYF. In DNA, the CDR3 is TGTGCCAGCAGCCTCGGGGAATGGCTTTCTGGAAACACCATATATTTT.